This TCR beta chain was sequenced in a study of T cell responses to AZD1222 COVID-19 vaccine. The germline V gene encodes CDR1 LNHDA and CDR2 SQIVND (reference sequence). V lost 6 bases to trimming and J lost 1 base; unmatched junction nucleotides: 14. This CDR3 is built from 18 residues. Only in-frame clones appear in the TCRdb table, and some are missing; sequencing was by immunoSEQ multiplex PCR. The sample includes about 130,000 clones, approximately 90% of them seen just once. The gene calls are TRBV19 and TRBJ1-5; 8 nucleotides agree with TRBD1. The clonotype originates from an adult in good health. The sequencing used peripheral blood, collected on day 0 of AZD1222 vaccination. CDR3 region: CASSAPRDRGPSNQPQHF. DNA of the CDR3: TGTGCCAGTAGCGCTCCGAGAGACAGGGGTCCCAGCAATCAGCCCCAGCATTTT.